This T cell receptor beta chain comes out of a study of shared clonotypes between healthy human individuals. Here immunoSEQ multiplex PCR was the method, and the copy in TCRdb shows in-frame clones only, minus some. The sample has over 1.5 million clones, about 98% seen once. With 0 bases removed from V and 7 bases from J, the gap between germline ends came to 10 bases. Germline V lookup: CDR1 SGDLS, CDR2 YYNGEE. There are 13 residues in the CDR3. This receptor was obtained from a young man in good health. The material sequenced was naive CD4+ T cells sorted from blood. Subset specified: CD45RA+ positively selected. The chain has TRBV9 and TRBJ2-5; possibly TRBD1 for D (5 bases). For the CDR3, the DNA is TGTGCCAGCAGCGTAGGCAGGGAAGCGACCCAGTACTTC. It specifies CASSVGREATQYF.